In this sample, the clone carrying this T cell receptor beta chain turned up a few times. Its target is unknown. CDR3 length: 14 amino acids. Germline-derived CDR1 and CDR2 are SGDLS and YYNGEE. Trimming left V 3 bases short and J 5 bases short, with 11 bases between. Method: immunoSEQ multiplex PCR; TCRdb's copy keeps in-frame clones and lacks some. Among tens of thousands of clones listed, around 72% were seen once. These data originate in a study of CD4 T cells in relation to SARS-CoV-2 and coronaviruses. Study at large: Controls used an HIV-1 Nef peptide pool or no peptide.

The unexposed donors gave CD4+ T cells in about 2010-2018, prior to COVID-19. The cells were cultured for over eight days before CD4+ T cells were isolated. Unexposed-donor CD4+ T cells were probed with SARS-CoV-2 S/N and four cold-coronavirus spikes, cells permitting. Fresh IL-2 medium replaced half the medium on days 3 and 7. Material: CD4+ T cells from PBMCs, cultured in vitro. The source of this sequence is a human donor in good health. The rearrangement joins TRBV9 to TRBJ1-4; D possibly corresponds to TRBD1 (6 bases). In DNA form, the CDR3 reads TGTGCCAGCAGCGAGACAGGCTGGAATGAAAAACTGTTTTTT. It codes for CASSETGWNEKLFF.